The 9 T cell receptor beta chains listed next were all sequenced from one sample in a study of T cells in Graves' hyperthyroidism and ophthalmopathy. RNA transcripts gave rise to amplified TCR beta CDR3 regions. Primed by the HTBI set, a first-round RT-PCR was run on the TCR CDR3. TCRdb re-called the multiplex PCR reads through MiXCR, storing one row per CDR3 protein. The data hold some 700,000 distinct CDR3 sequences, with 15% to 20% observed a single time. The specimen sequenced was blood. All receptors come from a man aged 50-59 years with Graves' hyperthyroidism.

This clonotype was counted ten times or more. The chain joins TRBV12-3 or TRBV12-4 to TRBJ2-4; TRBD1 is a possible D gene (5 bases). CDR3 length equals 14 residues. V was trimmed by 3 bases and J by 0 bases, leaving 6 bases between them. The CDR3 nucleotides are TGTGCCAGCAGTTTCAGGGAAGCCAAAAACATTCAGTACTTC. Protein: CASSFREAKNIQYF.

The J gene is TRBJ2-3, the V gene TRBV7-9; 9 bases agree with TRBD1. CDR1 is SEHNR and CDR2 is FQNEAQ in the germline V gene (reference sequence). The trim removed 4 bases at V and 5 bases at J, leaving 10 bases unmatched. The CDR3 is 16 amino acids. CDR3 amino acids: CASSSSDRGVGDTQYF. The DNA of the CDR3 is TGTGCCAGCAGCTCCTCCGACAGGGGGGTTGGAGATACGCAGTATTTT. Using reference TRBV7-9 and TRBJ2-3 for the parts outside the CDR3, the full variable domain is DTGVSQNPRHKITKRGQNVTFRCDPISEHNRLYWYRQTLGQGPEFLTYFQNEAQLEKSRLLSDRFSAERPKGSFSTLEIQRTEQGDSAMYLCASSSSDRGVGDTQYFGPGTRLTVL.

This clonotype was observed a handful of times. This chain joins TRBV6-2 or TRBV6-3 and TRBJ2-7, with TRBD1 as a possible D gene (6 bases). The V gene's germline CDR1 is MNHEY and CDR2 SVGEGT. CDR3 size: 12 residues. V shed 6 bases and J shed 9 bases, with 15 bases lying between them. CDR3 sequence reads: CASSRDILGQYF. CDR3 bases: TGTGCCAGCAGCCGGGACATCCTAGGGCAGTACTTC.

The chain links TRBV18 to TRBJ1-2; TRBD1 matches 9 bases. Germline CDR1 reads KGHSH; CDR2 reads LQKENI. The CDR3 length is 13 residues. The V gene end was trimmed by 3 bases and the J gene end by 7 bases; junction bases not matched to a gene: 3. The CDR3 is CASSPGQGFGYTF. CDR3 in DNA: TGTGCCAGCTCACCGGGACAGGGTTTTGGCTACACCTTC.

This clonotype turned up a few times. J is TRBJ2-1 and V is TRBV10-3; the match to TRBD2 covers 13 bases. This CDR3 is 15 amino acids long. The junction had 1 base not matched to a gene; V was cut back by 6 bases and J by 2 bases. CDR1 is ENHRY and CDR2 is SYGVKD in the germline V gene. The CDR3 loop reads CAIRLAGGPYNEQFF. The CDR3, as DNA: TGTGCCATCAGACTAGCGGGAGGGCCCTACAATGAGCAGTTCTTC.

The V call is TRBV19, the J call TRBJ1-1; weak D call: TRBD1 (6 bases). The CDR3 has 14 residues. Germline V gene lookup returns CDR1 LNHDA and CDR2 SQIVND (reference sequence). Trimming left V 2 bases short and J 5 bases short, with 12 bases between. The CDR3 DNA is TGTGCCAGTAGTATAAACAGGGTGGCGACTGAAGCTTTCTTT. Residues: CASSINRVATEAFF.

This clonotype has a handful of counts. V and J are TRBV20-1 and TRBJ1-1; D possibly corresponds to TRBD1 (5 bases). This CDR3 region has 15 residues. Germline CDR1 DFQATT, CDR2 SNEGSKA (reference sequence). Trimming stripped 0 bases from V and 1 base from J, with 12 bases between. CDR3 in amino acids: CSARDWRGENTEAFF. Written as DNA, the CDR3 is TGCAGTGCTAGAGATTGGCGGGGGGAGAACACTGAAGCTTTCTTT.

The table lists this clonotype with many counts. The chain has TRBV12-3 or TRBV12-4 and TRBJ2-2, with D possibly being TRBD1 (6 bases). Deletions cut 9 bases from V and 7 bases from J, with 24 bases between. The CDR3 is 16 amino acids. CDR3 DNA sequence: TGTGCCAGTACCCAACACAGGGCCCGCGGGTTCGGGGAGCTGTTTTTT. Its translation: CASTQHRARGFGELFF.

There are a few counts of this clonotype. The V and J genes are TRBV4-1 and TRBJ1-2; the D gene is possibly TRBD1 (6 bases). Trimming stripped 1 base from V and 4 bases from J, with 13 bases between. Germline V gene sequence: CDR1 MGHRA, CDR2 YSYEKL. The length of the CDR3 is 15 residues. In nucleotides, the CDR3 is TGCGCCAGCAGCCAAGGGCAGGGGTTGGGCTATGGCTACACCTTC. Residues: CASSQGQGLGYGYTF.